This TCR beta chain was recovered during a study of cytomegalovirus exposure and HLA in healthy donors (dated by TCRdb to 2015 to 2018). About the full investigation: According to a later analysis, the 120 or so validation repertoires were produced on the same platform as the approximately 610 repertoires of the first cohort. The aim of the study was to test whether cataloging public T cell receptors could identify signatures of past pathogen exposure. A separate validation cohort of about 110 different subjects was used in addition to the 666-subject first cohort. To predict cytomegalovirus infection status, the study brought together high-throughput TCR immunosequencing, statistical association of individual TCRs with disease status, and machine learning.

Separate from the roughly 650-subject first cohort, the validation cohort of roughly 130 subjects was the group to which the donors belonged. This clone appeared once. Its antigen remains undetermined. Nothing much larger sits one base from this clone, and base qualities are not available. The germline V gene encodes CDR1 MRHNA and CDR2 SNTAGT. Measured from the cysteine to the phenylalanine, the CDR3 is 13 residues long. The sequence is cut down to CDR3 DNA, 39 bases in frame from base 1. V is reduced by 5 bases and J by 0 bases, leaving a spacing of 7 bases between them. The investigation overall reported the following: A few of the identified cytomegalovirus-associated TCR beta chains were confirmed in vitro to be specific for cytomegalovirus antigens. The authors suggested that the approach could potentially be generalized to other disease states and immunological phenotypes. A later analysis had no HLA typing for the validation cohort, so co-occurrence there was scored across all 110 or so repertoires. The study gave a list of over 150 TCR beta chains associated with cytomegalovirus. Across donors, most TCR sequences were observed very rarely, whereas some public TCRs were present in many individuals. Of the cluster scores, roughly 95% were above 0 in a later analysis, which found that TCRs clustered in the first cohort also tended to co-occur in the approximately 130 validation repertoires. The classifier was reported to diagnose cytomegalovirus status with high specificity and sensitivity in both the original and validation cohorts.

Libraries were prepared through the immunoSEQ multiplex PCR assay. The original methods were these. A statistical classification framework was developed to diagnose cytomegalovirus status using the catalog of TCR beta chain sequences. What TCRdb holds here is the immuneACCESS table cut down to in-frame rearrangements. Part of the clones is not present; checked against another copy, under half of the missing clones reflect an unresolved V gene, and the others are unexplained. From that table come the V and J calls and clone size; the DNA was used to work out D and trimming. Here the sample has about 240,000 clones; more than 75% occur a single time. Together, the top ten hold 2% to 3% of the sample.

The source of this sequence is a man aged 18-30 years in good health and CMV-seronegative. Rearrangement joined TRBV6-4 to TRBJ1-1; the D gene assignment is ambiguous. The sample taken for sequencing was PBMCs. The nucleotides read TGTGCCAGCAGTTCGTCTATGAACACTGAAGCTTTCTTT. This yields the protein CASSSSMNTEAFF.